The clone carrying this T cell receptor beta chain was seen a few times. Isolated RNA was reverse transcribed in full, so expressed TCRB transcripts were sequenced. TCRdb's table, derived via immunoSEQ multiplex PCR, lists solely in-frame clones and lacks some. The data show some 500,000 clones, more than 9.5% seen once. The sample comes from a study of beta chain features in type 1 diabetes. V dropped 0 bases and J dropped 5 bases, with 6 bases sitting between them. The CDR3 sequence is 13 residues long. Germline assignment: CDR1 SNHLY and CDR2 FYNNEI. Sample: naive CD4+ T cells from blood. This chain connects TRBV2 to TRBJ2-3; D unresolved. This TCR came from a woman aged 18-35 years in good health. CDR3 sequence: CASSEAHLDTQYF. The CDR3 DNA reads as TGTGCCAGCAGTGAAGCTCATTTAGATACGCAGTATTTT.